This T cell receptor beta chain was identified during a study of identical twins. Overall study results and limits: Researchers caution that invariant MAIT and iNKT cells could partly confound zero-insertion analyses. Cross-sectional statistics, not tracking of the same donors, supported the conclusions.

Germline-derived CDR1 and CDR2 are MNHEY and SVGAGI. V lost 4 bases and J 0 bases, leaving 7 bases between the germline ends. The CDR3 has 14 amino acids. TCRdb reprocessed the 5' RACE reads with MiXCR, giving one entry per CDR3 protein. There are more than 650,000 distinct CDR3 sequences in the sample; approximately 6.1% occur only once, and 1.5% to 2% lies in the top ten. This clonotype was picked up many times. Its antigen is undetermined. Sequencing was carried out using naive T cells sorted from blood. The rearrangement links TRBV6-5 to TRBJ1-3, with D perhaps TRBD1 (5 bases). The TCR was taken from a man younger than 30 in good health. CDR3 in amino acids: CASSWGDSGNTIYF. CDR3 DNA sequence: TGTGCCAGCAGTTGGGGGGACTCTGGAAACACCATATATTTT.